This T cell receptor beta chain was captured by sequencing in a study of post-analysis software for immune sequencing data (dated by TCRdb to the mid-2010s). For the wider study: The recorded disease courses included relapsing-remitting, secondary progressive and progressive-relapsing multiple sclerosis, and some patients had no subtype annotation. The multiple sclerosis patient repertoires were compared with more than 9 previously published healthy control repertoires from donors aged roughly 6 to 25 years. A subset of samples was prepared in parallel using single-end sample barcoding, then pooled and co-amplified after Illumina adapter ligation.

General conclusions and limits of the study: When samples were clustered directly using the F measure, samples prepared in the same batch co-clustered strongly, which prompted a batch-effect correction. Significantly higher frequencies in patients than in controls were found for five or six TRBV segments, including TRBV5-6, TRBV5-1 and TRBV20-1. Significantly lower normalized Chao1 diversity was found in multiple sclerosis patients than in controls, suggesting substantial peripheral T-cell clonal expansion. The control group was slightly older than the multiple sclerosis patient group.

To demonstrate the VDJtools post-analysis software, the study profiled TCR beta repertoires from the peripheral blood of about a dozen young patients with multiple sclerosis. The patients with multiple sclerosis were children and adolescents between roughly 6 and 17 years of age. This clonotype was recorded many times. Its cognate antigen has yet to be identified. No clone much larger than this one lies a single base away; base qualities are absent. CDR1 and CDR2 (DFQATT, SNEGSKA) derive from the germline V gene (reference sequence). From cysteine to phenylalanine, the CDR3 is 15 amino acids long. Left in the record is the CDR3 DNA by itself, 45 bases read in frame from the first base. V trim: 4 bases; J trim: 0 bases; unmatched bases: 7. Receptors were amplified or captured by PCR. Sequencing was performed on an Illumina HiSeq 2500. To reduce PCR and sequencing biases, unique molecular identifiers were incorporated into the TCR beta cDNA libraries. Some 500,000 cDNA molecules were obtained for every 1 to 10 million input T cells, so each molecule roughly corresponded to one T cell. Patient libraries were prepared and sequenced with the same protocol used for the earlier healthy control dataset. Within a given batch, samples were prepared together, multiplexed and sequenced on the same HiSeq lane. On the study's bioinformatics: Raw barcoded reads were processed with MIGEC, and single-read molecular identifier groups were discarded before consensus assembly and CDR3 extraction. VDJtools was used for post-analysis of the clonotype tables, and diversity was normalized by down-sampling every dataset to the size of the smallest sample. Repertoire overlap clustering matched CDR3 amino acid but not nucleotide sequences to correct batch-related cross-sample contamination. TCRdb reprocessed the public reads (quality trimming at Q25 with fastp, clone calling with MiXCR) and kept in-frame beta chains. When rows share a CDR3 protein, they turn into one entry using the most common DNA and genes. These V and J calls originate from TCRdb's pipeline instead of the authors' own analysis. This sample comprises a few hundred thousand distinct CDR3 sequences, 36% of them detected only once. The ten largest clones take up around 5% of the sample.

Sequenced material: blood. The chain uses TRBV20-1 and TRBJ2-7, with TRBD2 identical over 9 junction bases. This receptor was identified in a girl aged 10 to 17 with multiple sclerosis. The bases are TGCAGTGCTATCGAGGTGGGACTAGCCTCCTACGAGCAGTACTTC. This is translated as CSAIEVGLASYEQYF.